This T cell receptor beta chain came from a study of blood T cells in healthy people across ages. With a J-beta primer mix and a sample-barcoded 5' primer, a second PCR ran roughly 7 to 11 cycles. The template-switch adaptor, which had 12 random nucleotides, put a tag on each cDNA molecule. Using its own MiXCR run on the 5' RACE reads, TCRdb lists one record per CDR3 protein. The sample comprises fewer than 1 million distinct CDR3 sequences, around two fifths of which are singletons, and nearly 20% rests with the top ten. The CDR3 extends over 14 amino acids. From germline, CDR1 is SGHRS and CDR2 YFSETQ. Trimming stripped 1 base from V and 3 bases from J, with 10 bases between.

The chain employs TRBV5-1 and TRBJ2-5; tentative D call: TRBD1 (5 bases). This receptor was taken from a man aged 55 to 69 in good health. Source material: blood. The CDR3 loop is CASSLIPGKETQYF. For the CDR3, the DNA is TGCGCCAGCAGCTTGATTCCAGGGAAAGAGACCCAGTACTTC.